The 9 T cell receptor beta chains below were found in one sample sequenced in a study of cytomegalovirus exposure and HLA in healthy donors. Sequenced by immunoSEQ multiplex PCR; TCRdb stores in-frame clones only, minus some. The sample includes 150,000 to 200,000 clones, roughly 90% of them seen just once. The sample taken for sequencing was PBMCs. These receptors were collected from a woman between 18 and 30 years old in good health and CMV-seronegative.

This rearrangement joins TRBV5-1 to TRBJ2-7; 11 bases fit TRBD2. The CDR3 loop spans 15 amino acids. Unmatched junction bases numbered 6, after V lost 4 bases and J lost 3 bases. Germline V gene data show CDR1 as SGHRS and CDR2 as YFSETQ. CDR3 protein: CASSLTSGVHYEQYF. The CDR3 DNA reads TGCGCCAGCAGCCTGACTAGCGGGGTTCACTACGAGCAGTACTTC. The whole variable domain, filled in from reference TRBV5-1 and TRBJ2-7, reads KAGVTQTPRYLIKTRGQQVTLSCSPISGHRSVSWYQQTPGQGLQFLFEYFSETQRNKGNFPGRFSGRQFSNSRSEMNVSTLELGDSALYLCASSLTSGVHYEQYFGPGTRLTVT.

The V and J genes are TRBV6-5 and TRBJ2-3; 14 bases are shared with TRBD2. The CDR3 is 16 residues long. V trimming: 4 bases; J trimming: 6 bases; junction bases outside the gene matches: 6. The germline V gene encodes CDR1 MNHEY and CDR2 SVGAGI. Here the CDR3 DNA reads TGTGCCAGCAGTTCGGGACTAGCGGGAGCTTGGGATACGCAGTATTTT. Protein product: CASSSGLAGAWDTQYF.

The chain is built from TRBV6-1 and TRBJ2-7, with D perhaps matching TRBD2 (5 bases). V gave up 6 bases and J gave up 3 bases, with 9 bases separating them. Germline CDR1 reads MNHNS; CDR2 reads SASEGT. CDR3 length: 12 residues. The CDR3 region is CASRYGNYEQYF. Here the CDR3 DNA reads TGTGCCAGCAGATACGGGAACTACGAGCAGTACTTC.

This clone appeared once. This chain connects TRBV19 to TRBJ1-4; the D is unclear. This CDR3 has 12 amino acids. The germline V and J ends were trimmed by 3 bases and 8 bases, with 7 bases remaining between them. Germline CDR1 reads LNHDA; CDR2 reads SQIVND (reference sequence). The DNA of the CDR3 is TGTGCCAGTAGTATGCTTCGGGAAAAACTGTTTTTT. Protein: CASSMLREKLFF.

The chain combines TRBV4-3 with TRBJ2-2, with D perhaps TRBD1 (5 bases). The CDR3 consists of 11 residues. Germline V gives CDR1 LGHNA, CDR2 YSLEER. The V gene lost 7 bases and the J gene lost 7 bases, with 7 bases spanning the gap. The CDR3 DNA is TGCGCCAGCAAGGGGAACGGGGAGCTGTTTTTT. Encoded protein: CASKGNGELFF.

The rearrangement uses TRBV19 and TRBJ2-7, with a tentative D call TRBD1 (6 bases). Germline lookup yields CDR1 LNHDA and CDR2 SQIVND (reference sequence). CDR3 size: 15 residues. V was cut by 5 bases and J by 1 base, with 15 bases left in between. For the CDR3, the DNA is TGTGCCAGTAGTCTCGGACCAGGGGAGTCCTACGAGCAGTACTTC. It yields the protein CASSLGPGESYEQYF.

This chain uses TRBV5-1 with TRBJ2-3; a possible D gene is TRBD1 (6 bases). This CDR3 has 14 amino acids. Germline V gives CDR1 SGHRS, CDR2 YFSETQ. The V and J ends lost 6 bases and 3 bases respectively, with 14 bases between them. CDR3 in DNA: TGCGCCAGCACTCCTTCCACAGGGACAGATACGCAGTATTTT. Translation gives CASTPSTGTDTQYF.

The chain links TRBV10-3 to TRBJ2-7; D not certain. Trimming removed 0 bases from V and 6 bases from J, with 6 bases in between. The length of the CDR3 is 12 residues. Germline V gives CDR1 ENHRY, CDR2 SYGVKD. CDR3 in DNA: TGTGCCATCAGTGAGTCGGGCATCGAGCAGTACTTC. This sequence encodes CAISESGIEQYF.

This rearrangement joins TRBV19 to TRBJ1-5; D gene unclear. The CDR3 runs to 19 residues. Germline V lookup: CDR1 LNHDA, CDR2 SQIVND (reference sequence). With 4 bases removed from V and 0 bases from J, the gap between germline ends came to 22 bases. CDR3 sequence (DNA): TGTGCCAGTAGTAAGTCGGTCGTAGGACTTGGATATAGCAATCAGCCCCAGCATTTT. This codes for CASSKSVVGLGYSNQPQHF. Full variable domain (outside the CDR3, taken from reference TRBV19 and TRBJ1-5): DGGITQSPKYLFRKEGQNVTLSCEQNLNHDAMYWYRQDPGQGLRLIYYSQIVNDFQKGDIAEGYSVSREKKESFPLTVTSAQKNPTAFYLCASSKSVVGLGYSNQPQHFGDGTRLSIL.